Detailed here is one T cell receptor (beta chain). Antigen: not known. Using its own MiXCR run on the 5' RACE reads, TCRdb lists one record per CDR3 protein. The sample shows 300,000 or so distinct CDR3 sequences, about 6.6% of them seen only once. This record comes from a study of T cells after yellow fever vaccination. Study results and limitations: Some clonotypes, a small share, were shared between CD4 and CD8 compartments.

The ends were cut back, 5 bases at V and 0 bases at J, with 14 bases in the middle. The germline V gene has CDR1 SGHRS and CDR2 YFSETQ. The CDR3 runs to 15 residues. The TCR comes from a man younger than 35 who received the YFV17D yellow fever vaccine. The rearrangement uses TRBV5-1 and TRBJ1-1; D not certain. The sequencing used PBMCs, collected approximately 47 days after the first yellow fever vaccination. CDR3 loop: CASSLGRSLNTEAFF. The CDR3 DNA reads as TGCGCCAGCAGTTTAGGACGGTCGTTGAACACTGAAGCTTTCTTT.